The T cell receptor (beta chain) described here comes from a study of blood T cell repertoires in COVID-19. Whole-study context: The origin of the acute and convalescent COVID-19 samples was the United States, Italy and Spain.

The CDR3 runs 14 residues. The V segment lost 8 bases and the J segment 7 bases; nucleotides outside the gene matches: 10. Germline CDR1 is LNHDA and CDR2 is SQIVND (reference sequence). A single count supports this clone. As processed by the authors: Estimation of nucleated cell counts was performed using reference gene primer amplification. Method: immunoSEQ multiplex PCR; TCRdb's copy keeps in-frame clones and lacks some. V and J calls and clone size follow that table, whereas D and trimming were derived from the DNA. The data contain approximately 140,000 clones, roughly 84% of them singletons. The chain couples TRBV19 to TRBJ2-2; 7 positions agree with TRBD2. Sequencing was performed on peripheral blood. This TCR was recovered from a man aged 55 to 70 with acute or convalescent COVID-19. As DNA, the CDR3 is TGTGCCAGTGGGTGGGGAGGGGCTGGCGGGGAGCTGTTTTTT. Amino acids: CASGWGGAGGELFF.